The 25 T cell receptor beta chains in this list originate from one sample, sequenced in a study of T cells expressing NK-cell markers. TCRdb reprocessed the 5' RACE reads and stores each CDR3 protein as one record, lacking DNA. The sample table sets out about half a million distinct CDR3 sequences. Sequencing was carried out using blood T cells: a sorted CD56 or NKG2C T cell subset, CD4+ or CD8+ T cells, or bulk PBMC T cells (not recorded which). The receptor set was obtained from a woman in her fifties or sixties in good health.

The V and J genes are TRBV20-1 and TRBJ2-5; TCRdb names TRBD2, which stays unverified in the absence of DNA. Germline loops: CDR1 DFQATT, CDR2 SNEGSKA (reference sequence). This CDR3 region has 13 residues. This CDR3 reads CSAIRASQETQYF.

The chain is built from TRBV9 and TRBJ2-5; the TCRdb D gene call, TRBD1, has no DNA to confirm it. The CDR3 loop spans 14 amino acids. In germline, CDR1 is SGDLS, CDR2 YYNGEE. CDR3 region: CASSPTDRLETQYF.

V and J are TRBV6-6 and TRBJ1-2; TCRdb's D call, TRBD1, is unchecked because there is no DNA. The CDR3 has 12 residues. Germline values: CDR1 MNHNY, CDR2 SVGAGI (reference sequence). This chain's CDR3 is CASSRDRGSYTF.

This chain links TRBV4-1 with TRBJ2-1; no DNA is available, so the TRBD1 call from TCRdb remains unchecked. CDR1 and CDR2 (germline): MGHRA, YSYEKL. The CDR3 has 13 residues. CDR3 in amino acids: CASSQGQWNEQFF.

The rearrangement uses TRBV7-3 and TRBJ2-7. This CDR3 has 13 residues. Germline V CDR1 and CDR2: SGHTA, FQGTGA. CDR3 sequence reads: CASSLSRVNEQYF.

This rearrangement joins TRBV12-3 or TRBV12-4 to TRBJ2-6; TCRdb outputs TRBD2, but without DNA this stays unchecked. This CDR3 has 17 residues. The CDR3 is CASSLEGLSSGANVLTF.

CDR3 region: CASSPLAGVGSYNEQFF. The V gene is TRBV5-1, the J gene TRBJ2-1; TCRdb's assignment of TRBD2 cannot be checked, as there is no DNA. The germline V gene has CDR1 SGHRS and CDR2 YFSETQ. The CDR3 totals 17 residues. The full variable domain, its missing parts supplied by reference TRBV5-1 and TRBJ2-1, is KAGVTQTPRYLIKTRGQQVTLSCSPISGHRSVSWYQQTPGQGLQFLFEYFSETQRNKGNFPGRFSGRQFSNSRSEMNVSTLELGDSALYLCASSPLAGVGSYNEQFFGPGTRLTVL.

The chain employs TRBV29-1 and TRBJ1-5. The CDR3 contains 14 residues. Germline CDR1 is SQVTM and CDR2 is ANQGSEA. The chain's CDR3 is CSVAGSNSNQPQHF. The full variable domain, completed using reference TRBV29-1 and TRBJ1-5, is SAVISQKPSRDICQRGTSLTIQCQVDSQVTMMFWYRQQPGQSLTLIATANQGSEATYESGFVIDKFPISRPNLTFSTLTVSNMSPEDSSIYLCSVAGSNSNQPQHFGDGTRLSIL.

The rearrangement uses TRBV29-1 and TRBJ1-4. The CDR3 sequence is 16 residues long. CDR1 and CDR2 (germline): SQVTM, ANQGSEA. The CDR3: CSVSVTVVPGAEKLFF.

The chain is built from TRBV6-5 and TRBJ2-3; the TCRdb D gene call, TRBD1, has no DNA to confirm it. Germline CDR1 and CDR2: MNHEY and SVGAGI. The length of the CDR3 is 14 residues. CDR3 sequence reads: CAAQMAGTTDTQYF.

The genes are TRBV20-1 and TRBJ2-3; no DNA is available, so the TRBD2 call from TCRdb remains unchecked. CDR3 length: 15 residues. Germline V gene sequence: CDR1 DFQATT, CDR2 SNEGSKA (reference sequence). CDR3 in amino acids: CSASFGTSGRNTQYF.

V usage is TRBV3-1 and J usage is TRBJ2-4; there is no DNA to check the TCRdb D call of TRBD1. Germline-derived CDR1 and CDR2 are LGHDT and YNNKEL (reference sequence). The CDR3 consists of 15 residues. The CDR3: CASSPGSGAKNIQYF. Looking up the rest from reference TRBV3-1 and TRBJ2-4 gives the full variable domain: DTAVSQTPKYLVTQMGNDKSIKCEQNLGHDTMYWYKQDSKKFLKIMFSYNNKELIINETVPNRFSPKSPDKAHLNLHINSLELGDSAVYFCASSPGSGAKNIQYFGAGTRLSVL.

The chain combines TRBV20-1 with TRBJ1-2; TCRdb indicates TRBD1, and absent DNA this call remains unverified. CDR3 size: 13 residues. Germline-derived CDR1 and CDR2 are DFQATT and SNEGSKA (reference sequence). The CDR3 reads CSAKNRADTGYTF.

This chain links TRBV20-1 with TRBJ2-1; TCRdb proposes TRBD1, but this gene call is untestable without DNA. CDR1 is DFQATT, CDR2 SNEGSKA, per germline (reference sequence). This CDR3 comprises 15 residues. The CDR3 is CSAAPTRRATNEQFF.

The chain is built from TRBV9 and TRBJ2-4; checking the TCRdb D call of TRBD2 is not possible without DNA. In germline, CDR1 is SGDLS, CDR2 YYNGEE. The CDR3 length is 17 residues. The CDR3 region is CASSVEGGGSGKNIQYF.

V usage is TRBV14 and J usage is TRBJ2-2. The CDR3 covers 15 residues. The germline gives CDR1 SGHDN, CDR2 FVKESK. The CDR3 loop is CASSHRSGIGGELFF. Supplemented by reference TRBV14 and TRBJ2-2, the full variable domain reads EAGVTQFPSHSVIEKGQTVTLRCDPISGHDNLYWYRRVMGKEIKFLLHFVKESKQDESGMPNNRFLAERTGGTYSTLKVQPAELEDSGVYFCASSHRSGIGGELFFGEGSRLTVL.

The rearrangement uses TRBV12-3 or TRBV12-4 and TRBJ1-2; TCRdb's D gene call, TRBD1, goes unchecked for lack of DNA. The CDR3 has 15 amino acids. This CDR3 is CASSSPGQGRIGYTF.

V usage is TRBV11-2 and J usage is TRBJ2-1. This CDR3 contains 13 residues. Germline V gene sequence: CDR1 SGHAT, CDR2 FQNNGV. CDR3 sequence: CASSLVMVGEQFF.

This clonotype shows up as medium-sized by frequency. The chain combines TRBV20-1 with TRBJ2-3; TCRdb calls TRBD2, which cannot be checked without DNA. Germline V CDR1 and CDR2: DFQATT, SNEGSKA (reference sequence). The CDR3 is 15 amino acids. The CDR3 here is CSAPGLAGRSDTQYF.

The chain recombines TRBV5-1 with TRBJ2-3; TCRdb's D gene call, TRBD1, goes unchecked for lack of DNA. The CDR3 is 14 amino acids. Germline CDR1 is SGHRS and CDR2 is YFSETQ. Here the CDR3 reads CASSSSGVGNTQYF.

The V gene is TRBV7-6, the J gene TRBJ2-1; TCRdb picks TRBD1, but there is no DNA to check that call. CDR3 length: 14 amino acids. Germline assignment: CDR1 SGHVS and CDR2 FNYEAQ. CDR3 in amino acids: CASSSSALYNEQFF.

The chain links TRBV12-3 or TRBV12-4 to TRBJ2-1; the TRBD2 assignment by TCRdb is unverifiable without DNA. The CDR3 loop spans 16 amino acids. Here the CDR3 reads CASSLVPAGGSREQFF.

The CDR3 here is CASTGQGGTEAFF. The chain is built from TRBV6-2 or TRBV6-3 and TRBJ1-1; TCRdb's D call, TRBD1, is unchecked because there is no DNA. The V gene's germline CDR1 is MNHEY and CDR2 SVGEGT. The CDR3 has 13 amino acids.

This CDR3 reads CSAEGAGEGNQPQHF. This chain connects TRBV20-1 to TRBJ1-5; TCRdb proposes TRBD1, but this gene call is untestable without DNA. CDR1 is DFQATT and CDR2 is SNEGSKA in the germline V gene (reference sequence). There are 15 residues in the CDR3.

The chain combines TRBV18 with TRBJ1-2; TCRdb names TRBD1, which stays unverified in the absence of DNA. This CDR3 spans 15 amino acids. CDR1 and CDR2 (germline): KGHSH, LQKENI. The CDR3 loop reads CASSLDTGQMDGYTF.